This TCR beta chain is drawn from a study of neurological immune-mediated disorders (dated by TCRdb to the late 2010s). Regarding the complete study: Among the 35 or so multiple sclerosis patients, approximately 30 had relapsing-remitting MS and 3 had secondary progressive MS. Peripheral blood TCR-beta repertoires from HTLV-I-associated myelopathy (HAM/TSP) patients, multiple sclerosis patients and healthy controls were compared by UMI-based sequencing. The approximately 96 TCR-beta libraries covered PBMC samples along with longitudinal samples, technical triplicates, and paired sorted CD4+ and CD8+ T-cell subsets. Longitudinal HAM/TSP donors and healthy donors each had 3 time-points at intervals of about 3-45 months. The cohort comprised approximately 67 subjects: approximately 15 HAM/TSP patients, some 34 multiple sclerosis patients and some 20 healthy controls. What the work shows at the level of the full study, not this receptor alone: The highest TCR clonal expansion was observed in HAM/TSP patients, whereas the lowest was observed in MS patients, even when compared with healthy controls. Repertoires from 18 of 34 MS patients were grouped by phylogenetic analysis into a cluster of related CDR3 sequences, suggesting a possible repertoire-level signature. No identical CDR3 amino acid sequences were found to be shared among expanded clones across subjects, suggesting that TCR-beta repertoires were private in all groups. No association of the MS cluster with clinical or MRI features was observed, and the need for larger cohorts was stated by the authors.

Sample time point, as interpreted from the label and publication: longitudinal time-point 2. Unsorted PBMC libraries were generated from 2 million PBMCs stored in RNAlater at -80 °C until RNA extraction. The multiple sclerosis patients were enrolled in a US clinical protocol that evaluated disease progression with magnetic resonance imaging. Peripheral blood underwent Ficoll-Hypaque density gradient centrifugation to isolate PBMCs, which were then cryopreserved in liquid nitrogen. This clonotype showed up many times. There is no known antigen for this receptor. No much larger clone exists at a distance of one base, and base qualities are not known. The trim is 8 bases for V and 3 bases for J, with a gap of 20 bases between the germline ends. From cysteine to phenylalanine, the CDR3 is 16 amino acids long. Here the CDR3 DNA is all that survives: 48 bases in frame from base 1. The CDR1 and CDR2 encoded by the germline V gene are MNHEY and SVGAGI.

cDNA was synthesized by template-switch 5'RACE using a primer with a 10-nucleotide random unique molecular identifier that tagged each TCR transcript. Every sequencing run covered 15-18 subjects and yielded more than 160 million TCR-beta sequences. The RNeasy kit was used to extract total RNA. The KAPA Real-time Library Amplification kit was used to amplify TCR-beta VDJ regions with primers targeting the TCR constant region and the 5'RACE anchor. Sample indexes and Illumina adaptors were added in a first PCR, after which library yield was increased in a second PCR. After Ampure bead purification, the roughly 650 bp TCR product was size-selected on a 2% E-gel SizeSelection system. Before pooling, library quality was checked on a Bioanalyzer, concentration was measured with Qubit, and libraries were quantified with the Kapa Library Quantification kit. Paired-end 2 x 150 bp sequencing of the libraries was performed on an Illumina HiSeq 2500. To increase sequence diversity, roughly 24-30% phiX was spiked into each library pool. The authors' pipeline ran thus. The UMI-based MiGEC pipeline processed quality-filtered reads and removed over 85% of raw TCR sequences during error correction. IMGT germline references were used for alignment of VDJ genes, and clonotypes were defined by a unique CDR3 amino acid sequence together with V-J genes. Clonal expansion, Shannon diversity, and CDR3 relatedness (CalcPairwiseDistances, ClusterSamples) were evaluated with VDJtools, and phylogenetic trees were built with CLCbio workbench. Clones with at least 8 unique UMIs were defined as expanded, with this threshold being based on coefficient-of-variation modelling across technical triplicates. The public reads were run again by TCRdb, first through fastp at Q25 and then through MiXCR, and only productive beta chains were kept. Every distinct CDR3 protein forms one entry, paired with its most common genes and DNA. The V and J calls were determined by TCRdb, not by the authors. The sample includes some 80,000 distinct CDR3 sequences, with about 5% observed a single time. The top ten hold over 7% of the sample.

Recombination linked TRBV6-5 to TRBJ1-3, with the D gene uncertain. The clonotype was recovered from a woman aged 60-75 years with multiple sclerosis. Specimen: PBMCs. The CDR3 region reads CASRTTGLSLGNTIYF. The DNA sequence is as follows: TGTGCCAGCCGGACCACCGGACTAAGTCTTGGAAACACCATATATTTT.